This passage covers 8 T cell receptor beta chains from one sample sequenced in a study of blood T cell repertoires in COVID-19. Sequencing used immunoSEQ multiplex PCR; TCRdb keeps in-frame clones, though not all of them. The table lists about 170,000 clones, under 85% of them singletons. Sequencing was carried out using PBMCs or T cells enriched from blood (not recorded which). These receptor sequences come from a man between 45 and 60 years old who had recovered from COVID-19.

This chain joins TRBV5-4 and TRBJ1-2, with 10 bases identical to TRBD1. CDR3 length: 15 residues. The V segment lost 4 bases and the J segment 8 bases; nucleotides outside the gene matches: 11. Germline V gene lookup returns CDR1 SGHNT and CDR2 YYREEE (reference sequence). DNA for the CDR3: TGTGCCAGCAGCCCAAGTGGCGACAGGGGGCCGGGCTACACCTTC. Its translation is CASSPSGDRGPGYTF.

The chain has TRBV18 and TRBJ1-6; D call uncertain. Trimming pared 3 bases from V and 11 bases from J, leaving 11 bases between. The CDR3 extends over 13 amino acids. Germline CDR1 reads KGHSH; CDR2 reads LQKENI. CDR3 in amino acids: CASSPGERAPLHF. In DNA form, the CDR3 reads TGTGCCAGCTCACCTGGGGAGCGGGCACCCCTCCACTTT.

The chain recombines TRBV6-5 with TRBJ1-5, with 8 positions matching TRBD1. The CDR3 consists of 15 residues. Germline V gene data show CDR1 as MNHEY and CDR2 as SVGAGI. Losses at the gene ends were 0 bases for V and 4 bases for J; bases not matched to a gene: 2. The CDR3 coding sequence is TGTGCCAGCAGTTACTCGAGGACAGGGAATCAGCCCCAGCATTTT. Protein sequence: CASSYSRTGNQPQHF.

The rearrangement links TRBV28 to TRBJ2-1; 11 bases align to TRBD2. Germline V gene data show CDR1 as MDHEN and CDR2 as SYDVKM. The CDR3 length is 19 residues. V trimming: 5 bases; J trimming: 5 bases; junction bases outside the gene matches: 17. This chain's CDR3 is CASSPEEGLAGGLHNEQFF. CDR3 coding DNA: TGTGCCAGCAGTCCCGAAGAGGGTCTAGCGGGGGGCCTTCACAATGAGCAGTTCTTC.

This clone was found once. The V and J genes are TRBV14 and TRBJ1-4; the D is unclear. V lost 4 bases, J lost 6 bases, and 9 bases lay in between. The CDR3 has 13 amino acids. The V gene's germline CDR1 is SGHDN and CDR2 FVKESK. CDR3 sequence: CASSRQAYEKLFF. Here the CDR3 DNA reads TGTGCCAGCAGCCGGCAGGCCTATGAAAAACTGTTTTTT. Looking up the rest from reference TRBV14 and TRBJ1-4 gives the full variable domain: EAGVTQFPSHSVIEKGQTVTLRCDPISGHDNLYWYRRVMGKEIKFLLHFVKESKQDESGMPNNRFLAERTGGTYSTLKVQPAELEDSGVYFCASSRQAYEKLFFGSGTQLSVL.

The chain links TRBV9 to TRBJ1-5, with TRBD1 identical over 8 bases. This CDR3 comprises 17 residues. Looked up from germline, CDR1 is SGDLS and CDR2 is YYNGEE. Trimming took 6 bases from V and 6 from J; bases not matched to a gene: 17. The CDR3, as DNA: TGTGCCAGCACCCCTTGGGGCAGGGGGCGCCTGGGTCAGCCCCAGCATTTT. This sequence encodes CASTPWGRGRLGQPQHF. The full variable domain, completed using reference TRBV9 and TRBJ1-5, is DSGVTQTPKHLITATGQRVTLRCSPRSGDLSVYWYQQSLDQGLQFLIQYYNGEERAKGNILERFSAQQFPDLHSELNLSSLELGDSALYFCASTPWGRGRLGQPQHFGDGTRLSIL.

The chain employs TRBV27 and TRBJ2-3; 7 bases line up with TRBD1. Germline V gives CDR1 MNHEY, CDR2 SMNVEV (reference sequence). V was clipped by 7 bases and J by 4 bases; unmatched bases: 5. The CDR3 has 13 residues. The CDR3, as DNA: TGTGCCAGCAAGACAGGGCTCTCAGATACGCAGTATTTT. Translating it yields CASKTGLSDTQYF.

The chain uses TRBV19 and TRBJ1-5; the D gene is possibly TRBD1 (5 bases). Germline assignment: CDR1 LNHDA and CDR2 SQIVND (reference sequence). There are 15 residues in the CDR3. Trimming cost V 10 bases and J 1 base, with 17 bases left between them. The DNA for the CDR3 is TGTGCCACCAAAACGACAGCCCTCAGCAATCAGCCCCAGCATTTT. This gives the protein CATKTTALSNQPQHF.